A selection of T cell receptor beta chains follows, all from one sample in a study of beta chain features in type 1 diabetes. The protocol was immunoSEQ multiplex PCR, while the TCRdb copy is restricted to in-frame clones and leaves out a portion. Here the sample spans almost 350,000 clones, roughly 8.8% being singletons. Sequenced input: central memory CD4+ T cells from blood. Every receptor here comes from a man aged 25 to 40 with type 1 diabetes. The conserved cysteine and the conserved F or W are not part of the CDR3 here.

TRBJ2-7	TRBV4-3	ASSQDYGTVVKEQY
TRBJ2-7	TRBV27	ARNRWRGSPPEQY
TRBJ2-6	TRBV4-3	ASSQAQVASGANVLT
TRBJ2-7	TRBV7-8	ASSLVAGENIFVY
TRBJ2-7	TRBV7-2	ASSLDLSSYEQY
TRBJ1-3	TRBV5-1	ASSLRSSGNTIY
TRBJ1-6	TRBV27	ASRQWDYNSPLH
TRBJ1-2	TRBV7-9	ASSPSFDGYT
TRBJ2-3	TRBV7-2	ASSFLSGGRADTQY
TRBJ2-4	TRBV23-1	ASSQLAPLAKNIQY
TRBJ2-1	TRBV19	ASSIGGPGHNEQF